This section outlines one TCR beta chain sequence together with its context. Profiling relied on immunoSEQ multiplex PCR, and the TCRdb table lists in-frame clones only, not all of them. The sample shows around 60,000 clones, about 64% of them seen only once. Trimming removed 2 bases from V and 5 bases from J, with 19 bases in between. The length of the CDR3 is 15 residues. The germline V gene has CDR1 SQVTM and CDR2 ANQGSEA. The data were taken from a study of T cell clones after liver transplantation. About the research overall: Graft-donor-reactive sequences were compared with third-party-reactive TCRbeta sequences from pre-transplant mixed lymphocyte reactions. Three of the eight recipients were HCV-positive; the rest had non-autoimmune, non-viral transplant indications.

The origin of this receptor is a human donor who received a liver transplant. The specimen comprised CD4+ T cells from blood, sampled before liver transplant. V usage is TRBV29-1 and J usage is TRBJ2-7; the D gene is possibly TRBD2 (7 bases). The DNA for the CDR3 is TGCAGCGTTGAAAAAGCTGGTGGGGGGGCGGACGAGCAGTACTTC. Protein sequence: CSVEKAGGGADEQYF.